The 7 T cell receptor delta chains below come from one sample, sequenced in a study of gamma-delta chains in newborns, infants, children (dated by TCRdb to about 2019). Sequencer: Illumina MiSeq. TCRdb called clones afresh from the public reads with CATT; identical DNA rows were later merged. The sample data list 7,500 or so delta-chain clones, and around 10% of these were observed just once. Around 7.5% of the sample is taken by the ten largest. Source material: blood. The receptors here all came from a child who was a newborn, infant or young child, either healthy, febrile or measles-vaccinated (not recorded which).

Points on this clone: The translation of this DNA and the TCRdb protein of a much larger clone differ at residue 12, probably owing to a read error; the protein shown here is translated from the DNA. This chain uses TRDV2 with TRDJ1, with 8 positions matching TRDD3. Germline assignment: CDR1 GEAIGNYY and CDR2 EKD. The CDR3 is 14 amino acids. The CDR3 DNA reads as TGTGCCTGTGACGAAACTGGGGGCCGCGATAAACCCATCTTT. This gives the protein CACDETGGRDKPIF.

The chain links TRDV2 to TRDJ1; 13 nucleotides agree with TRDD3. TCRdb supplies no J gene; here it was assigned by aligning the nucleotide sequence to germline. The CDR3 runs to 23 residues. Germline CDR1 reads GEAIGNYY; CDR2 reads EKD. After removal of 1 base from V and 0 bases from J, the junction contained 22 bases not matched to a gene. CDR3 coding DNA: TGTGCCTGTGACACGGTGGTTACTGGGGGATACGCGCGTTCGGGGATTTACACCGATAAACTCATCTTT. Its translation is CACDTVVTGGYARSGIYTDKLIF.

This clone came up a few times. Within the sample, other DNA sequences also encode this same CDR3. The rearrangement joins TRDV2 to TRDJ3; 12 bases are a match to TRDD3. J was trimmed by 3 bases and V by 0 bases; bases with no gene match: 5. The CDR3 has 19 amino acids. Germline CDR1 is GEAIGNYY and CDR2 is EKD. CDR3 protein: CACDTVLGDTSWDTRQMFF. DNA of the CDR3: TGTGCCTGTGACACCGTACTGGGGGATACCAGCTGGGACACCCGACAGATGTTTTTC.

This clone has just a few counts. Distinct nucleotide sequences in the sample also encode this CDR3. This sequence joins TRDV2 and TRDJ3, with TRDD3 identical over 11 bases. V lost 0 bases, J lost 1 base, and 4 bases stayed unmatched. This CDR3 is built from 19 residues. CDR1 and CDR2 from the germline V gene are GEAIGNYY and EKD. CDR3 DNA sequence: TGTGCCTGTGACACCGTACTGGGGGATAGATCCTGGGACACCCGACAGATGTTTTTC. As protein: CACDTVLGDRSWDTRQMFF.

This clone was observed a few times. A read error may account for a junction end that differs from germline. Other nucleotide sequences in the sample specify the same CDR3. This sequence joins TRDV2 and TRDJ2; D tentatively fits TRDD2 or TRDD3 (6 bases each). CDR3 size: 19 residues. Germline CDR1 reads GEAIGNYY; CDR2 reads EKD. Here the CDR3 DNA reads TGTGCCTGTGACCCCCTTCCGGGGGGACCTCATGCTTTGACCGCACAACTCTTCTTT. It is translated as CACDPLPGGPHALTAQLFF.

This clone was detected only a few times. One end of the junction varies from germline; a read error may be responsible. V usage is TRDV2 and J usage is TRDJ1; 12 nucleotides line up with TRDD3. Germline CDR1 is GEAIGNYY and CDR2 is EKD. CDR3 size: 18 residues. The CDR3 loop reads CARDEVRLGDTDTDKLIF. The DNA for the CDR3 is TGTGCCCGTGACGAAGTTCGACTGGGGGATACCGACACCGATAAACTCATCTTT.

CDR3 coding DNA: TGTGCCTGTGATCGCCTGGGGGATACAACCTGGGACACCCGACAGATGTTTTTC. Protein sequence: CACDRLGDTTWDTRQMFF. The genes are TRDV2 and TRDJ3; 11 bases match TRDD3. The CDR3 totals 18 residues. Per the germline V gene, CDR1 is GEAIGNYY and CDR2 is EKD. The ends lost 4 bases at V and 2 bases at J; junction bases unmatched: 6.